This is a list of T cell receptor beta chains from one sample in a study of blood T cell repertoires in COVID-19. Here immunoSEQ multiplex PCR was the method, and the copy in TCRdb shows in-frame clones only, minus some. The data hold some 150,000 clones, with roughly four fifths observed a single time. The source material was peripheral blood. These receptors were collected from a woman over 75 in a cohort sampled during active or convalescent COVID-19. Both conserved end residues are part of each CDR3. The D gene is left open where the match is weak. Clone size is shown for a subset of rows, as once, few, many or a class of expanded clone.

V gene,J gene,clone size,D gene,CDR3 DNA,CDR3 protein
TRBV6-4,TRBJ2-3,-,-,TGTGCCAGCAGTGACGAGAGCACAGATACGCAGTATTTT,CASSDESTDTQYF
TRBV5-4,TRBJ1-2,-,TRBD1,TGTGCCAGCACCACAGGGGGACTAAATAACTATGGCTACACCTTC,CASTTGGLNNYGYTF
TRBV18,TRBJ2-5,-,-,TGTGCCAGCTCAAAGGGGGAACAAGAGACCCAGTACTTC,CASSKGEQETQYF
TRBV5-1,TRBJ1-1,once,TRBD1,TGCGCCAGCGCGAAATGGGACAGTGCGAAGGCCGACACTGAAGCTTTCTTT,CASAKWDSAKADTEAFF
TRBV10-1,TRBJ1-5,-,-,TGCGCCAGTCCTCCTGGTGCAGGGCCCCTTAGGGGCAATCAGCCCCAGCATTTT,CASPPGAGPLRGNQPQHF
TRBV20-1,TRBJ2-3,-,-,TGCAGTGCTAGTGGGCGGGGCCGGGCGACAGATACGCAGTATTTT,CSASGRGRATDTQYF
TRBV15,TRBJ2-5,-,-,TGTGCCACCAGCAGAGATCGCGGGGCGGGGAGCGAAGAGACCCAGTACTTC,CATSRDRGAGSEETQYF
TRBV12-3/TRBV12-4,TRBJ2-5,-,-,TGTGCCAGCAGTTTAGAACAGCAAGAGACCCAGTACTTC,CASSLEQQETQYF
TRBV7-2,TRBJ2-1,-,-,TGTGCCAGCAGCTTAGTAGAAGAGCAGTTCTTC,CASSLVEEQFF
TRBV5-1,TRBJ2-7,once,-,TGCGCCAGCAGCTTGTTTGCGGGACGGAACTACGAGCAGTACTTC,CASSLFAGRNYEQYF
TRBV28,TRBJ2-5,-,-,TGTGCCAGCAGTTTGGTGCGACAGCCCCGGACCCAGTACTTC,CASSLVRQPRTQYF
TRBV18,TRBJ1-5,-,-,TGTGCCAGCTCACCACCACAGTCCCGTCAGCCCCAGCATTTT,CASSPPQSRQPQHF
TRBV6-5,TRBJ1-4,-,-,TGTGCCAGCAGGCATCAGGTTCATGAGGGAAAACTGTTTTTT,CASRHQVHEGKLFF
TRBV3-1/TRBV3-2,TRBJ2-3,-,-,TGTGCCAGCAGCCCCCATGGGGGGAACGGGCTCACAGATACGCAGTATTTT,CASSPHGGNGLTDTQYF
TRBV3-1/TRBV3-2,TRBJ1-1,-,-,TGTGCCAGCAGCCAAGGGGTAGCCTTGAACACTGAAGCTTTCTTT,CASSQGVALNTEAFF
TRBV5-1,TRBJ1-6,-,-,TGCGCCAGCAGCTCTACCCTGGGGAGTTCTAATTCACCCCTCCACTTT,CASSSTLGSSNSPLHF
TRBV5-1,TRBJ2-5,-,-,TGCGCCAGCAGCTTAACCAGCGGCCTGGGAACCCAGTACTTC,CASSLTSGLGTQYF
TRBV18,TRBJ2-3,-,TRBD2,TGTGCCAGTGCGACTAGCGGGGGGGCAACATTCGGAGATACGCAGTATTTT,CASATSGGATFGDTQYF
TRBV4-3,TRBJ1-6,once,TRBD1,TGCGCCAGCAGCCAAGACCCACGACAGGGGAATTCACCCCTCCACTTT,CASSQDPRQGNSPLHF
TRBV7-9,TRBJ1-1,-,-,TGTGCCAGCAGCCAGACTACGGGGGCTGAAGCTTTCTTT,CASSQTTGAEAFF
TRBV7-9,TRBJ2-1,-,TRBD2,TGTGCCAGCACCAAAACTCCCCGGCCTAGCGGCTATGAGCAGTTCTTC,CASTKTPRPSGYEQFF
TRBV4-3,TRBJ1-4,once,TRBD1,TGCGCCAGCAGCCAAGGACAGGGGGCTCAGGAAAAACTGTTTTTT,CASSQGQGAQEKLFF
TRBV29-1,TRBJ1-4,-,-,TGCAGCGTTGGGGAGGGGGGTGAAAAACTGTTTTTT,CSVGEGGEKLFF
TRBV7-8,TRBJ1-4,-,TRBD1,TGTGCCAGCAGCAAAGGACAGGGTCTGACTAATGAAAAACTGTTTTTT,CASSKGQGLTNEKLFF
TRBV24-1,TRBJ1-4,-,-,TGTGCCACCAGTGATTTGGCCTCCGACGGGCGGGATGAAGTACTGTTTTTT,CATSDLASDGRDEVLFF
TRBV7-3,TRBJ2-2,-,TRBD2,TGTGCCAGCAGCTTAACTAGCGGGGGCACCGGGGAGCTGTTTTTT,CASSLTSGGTGELFF
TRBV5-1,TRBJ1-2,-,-,TGCGCCAGCAGCTTGGCACAAGCTAACTATGGCTACACCTTC,CASSLAQANYGYTF
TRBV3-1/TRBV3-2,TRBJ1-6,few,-,TGTGCCAGCAGCCCACAGGGTTATAATTCACCCCTCCACTTT,CASSPQGYNSPLHF
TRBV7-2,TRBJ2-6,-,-,TGTGCCAGCGCTGGGGGGGCACTAAGCTCTGGGGCCAACGTCCTGACTTTC,CASAGGALSSGANVLTF
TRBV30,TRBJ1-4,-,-,TGTGCCTGGAGTGGATCAGGGTGGGATCAAAAACTGTTTTTT,CAWSGSGWDQKLFF
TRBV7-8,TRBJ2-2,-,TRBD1,TGTGCCAGCAGCTTAGCAGCGGACAGGGGCCCGAACACCGGGGAGCTGTTTTTT,CASSLAADRGPNTGELFF
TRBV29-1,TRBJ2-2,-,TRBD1,TGCAGCGTATCTGACAGGGGGCGCACCGGGGAGCTGTTTTTT,CSVSDRGRTGELFF
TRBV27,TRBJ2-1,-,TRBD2,TGTGCCAGCAGTTTACGGTGGGCGGGGGAAAACAATGAGCAGTTCTTC,CASSLRWAGENNEQFF
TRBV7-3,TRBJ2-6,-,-,TGTGCCAGCAGCCTAAACAGGGTCAGTGGTAGGGGGGCCAACGTCCTGACTTTC,CASSLNRVSGRGANVLTF
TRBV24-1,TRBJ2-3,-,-,TGTGCCACCAGTGATCGAAAGGGACTTTTAGATACGCAGTATTTT,CATSDRKGLLDTQYF
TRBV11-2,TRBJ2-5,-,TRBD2,TGTGCCAGCAGCTTAGGGGGACTAGCGGGGGGACCACAAGAGACCCAGTACTTC,CASSLGGLAGGPQETQYF
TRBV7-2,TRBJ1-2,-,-,TGTGCCAGCAGCTTATCCCCGGCGACAGCTCAGTTAAACTATGGCTACACCTTC,CASSLSPATAQLNYGYTF
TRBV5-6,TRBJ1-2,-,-,TGTGCCAGCAGCTTTGAGCCTAACTATGGCTACACCTTC,CASSFEPNYGYTF
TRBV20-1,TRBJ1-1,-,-,TGCAGTGCTAGAGATATCAAGCAGGTCTTT,CSARDIKQVF
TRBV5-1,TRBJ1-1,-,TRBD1,TGCGCCAGCAGCTGGGGGACAGGGAAAGCTTTCTTT,CASSWGTGKAFF
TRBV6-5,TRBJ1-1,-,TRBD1,TGTGCCAGCAGTAAGACAGGGGCGGACACTGAAGCTTTCTTT,CASSKTGADTEAFF
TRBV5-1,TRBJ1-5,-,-,TGCGCCAGCAGCCTAGGGGGGGCCAATCAGCCCCAGCATTTT,CASSLGGANQPQHF
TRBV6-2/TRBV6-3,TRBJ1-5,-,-,TGTGCCAGCAGTCACCGCGGACTCCGGGGTCAGCCCCAGCATTTT,CASSHRGLRGQPQHF